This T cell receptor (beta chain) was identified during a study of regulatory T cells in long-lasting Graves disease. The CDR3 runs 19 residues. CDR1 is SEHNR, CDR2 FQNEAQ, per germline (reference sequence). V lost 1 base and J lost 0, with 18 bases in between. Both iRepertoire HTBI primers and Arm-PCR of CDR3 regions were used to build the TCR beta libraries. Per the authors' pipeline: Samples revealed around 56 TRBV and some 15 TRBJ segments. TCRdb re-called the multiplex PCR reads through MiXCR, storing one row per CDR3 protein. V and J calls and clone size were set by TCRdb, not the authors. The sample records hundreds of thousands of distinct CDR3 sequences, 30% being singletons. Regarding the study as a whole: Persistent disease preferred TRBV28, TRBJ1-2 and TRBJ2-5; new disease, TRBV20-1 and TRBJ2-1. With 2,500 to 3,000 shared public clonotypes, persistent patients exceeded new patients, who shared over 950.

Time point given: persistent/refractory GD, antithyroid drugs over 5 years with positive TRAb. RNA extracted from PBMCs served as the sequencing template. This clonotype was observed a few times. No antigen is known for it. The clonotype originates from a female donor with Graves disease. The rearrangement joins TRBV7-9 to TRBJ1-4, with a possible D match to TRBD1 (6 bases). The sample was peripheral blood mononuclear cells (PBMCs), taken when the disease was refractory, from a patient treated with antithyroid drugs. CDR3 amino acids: CASSLGTVASITTNEKLFF. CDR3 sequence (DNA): TGTGCCAGCAGCTTAGGGACAGTTGCCTCTATTACAACTAATGAAAAACTGTTTTTT.